This TCR beta chain was documented in a study of cytomegalovirus exposure and HLA in healthy donors. The PCR had 60 Vbeta and 13 Jbeta primers. Sequenced by immunoSEQ multiplex PCR; TCRdb stores in-frame clones only, minus some. The sample spans just under 80,000 clones; the ten largest clones claim around 4%. CDR3 size: 13 residues. Germline CDR1 and CDR2: SGHRS and YFSETQ. Trimming left V 0 bases short and J 12 bases short, with 15 bases between. The sample comprised PBMCs. This sequence was found in a man younger than 35 in good health and CMV-seropositive. The rearrangement joins TRBV5-1 to TRBJ1-2; TRBD1 is a possible D gene (6 bases). CDR3 coding DNA: TGCGCCAGCAGCTTGGTAGGACAGCTACAGAACACCTTC. This codes for CASSLVGQLQNTF.